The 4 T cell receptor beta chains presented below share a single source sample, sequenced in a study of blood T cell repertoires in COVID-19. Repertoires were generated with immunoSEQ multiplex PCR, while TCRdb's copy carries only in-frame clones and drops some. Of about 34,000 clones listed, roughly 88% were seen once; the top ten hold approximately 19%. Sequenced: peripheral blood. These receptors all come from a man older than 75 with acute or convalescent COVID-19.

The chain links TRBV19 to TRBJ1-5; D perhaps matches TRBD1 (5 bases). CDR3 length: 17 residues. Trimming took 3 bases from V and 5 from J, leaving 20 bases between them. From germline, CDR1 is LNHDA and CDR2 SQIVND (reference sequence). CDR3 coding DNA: TGTGCCAGTAGTATCGCTCTGGGCAGGGAAGGTCATCAGCCCCAGCATTTT. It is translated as CASSIALGREGHQPQHF.

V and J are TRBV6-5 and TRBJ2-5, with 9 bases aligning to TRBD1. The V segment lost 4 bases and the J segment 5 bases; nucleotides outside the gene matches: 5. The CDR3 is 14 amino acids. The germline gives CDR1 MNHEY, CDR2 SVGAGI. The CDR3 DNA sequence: TGTGCCAGCAGTTCGGGACAGGGAAGGGAGACCCAGTACTTC. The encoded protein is CASSSGQGRETQYF.

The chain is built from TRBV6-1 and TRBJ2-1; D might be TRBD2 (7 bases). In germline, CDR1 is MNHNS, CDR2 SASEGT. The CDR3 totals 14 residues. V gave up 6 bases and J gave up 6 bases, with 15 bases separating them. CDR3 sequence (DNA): TGTGCCAGCAGCCACGAGGGGGGGGGCAATGAGCAGTTCTTC. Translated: CASSHEGGGNEQFF.

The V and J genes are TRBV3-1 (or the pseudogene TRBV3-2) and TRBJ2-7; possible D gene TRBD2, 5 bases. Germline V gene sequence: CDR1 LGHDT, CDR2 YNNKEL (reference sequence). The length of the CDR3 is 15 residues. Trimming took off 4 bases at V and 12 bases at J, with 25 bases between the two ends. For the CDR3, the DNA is TGTGCCAGCAGCCCAAGGGCATTAAATACGAGGGTTCTGTACTTC. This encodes CASSPRALNTRVLYF.